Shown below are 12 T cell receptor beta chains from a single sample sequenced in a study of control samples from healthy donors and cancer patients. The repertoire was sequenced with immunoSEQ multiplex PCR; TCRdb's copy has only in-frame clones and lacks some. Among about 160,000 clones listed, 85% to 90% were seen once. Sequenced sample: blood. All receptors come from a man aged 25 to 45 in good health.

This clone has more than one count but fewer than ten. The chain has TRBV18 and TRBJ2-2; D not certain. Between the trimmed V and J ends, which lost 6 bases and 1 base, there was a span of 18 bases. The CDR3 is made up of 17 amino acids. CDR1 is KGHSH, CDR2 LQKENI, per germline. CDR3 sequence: CASSLGSRHRNTGELFF. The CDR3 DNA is TGTGCCAGCTCCTTAGGTTCGCGACATAGGAACACCGGGGAGCTGTTTTTT.

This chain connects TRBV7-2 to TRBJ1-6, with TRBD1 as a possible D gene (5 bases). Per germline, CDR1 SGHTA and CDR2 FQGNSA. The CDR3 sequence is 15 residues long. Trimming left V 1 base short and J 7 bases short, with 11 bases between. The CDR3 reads CASSLEGQGNSPLHF. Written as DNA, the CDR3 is TGTGCCAGCAGCTTAGAAGGTCAGGGCAATTCACCCCTCCACTTT.

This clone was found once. Here the CDR3 DNA reads TGTGCCACTAGCGGGAGATGGAATGAGCAGTTCTTC. Its translation: CATSGRWNEQFF. The chain links TRBV24-1 to TRBJ2-1; TRBD2 aligns across 9 bases. The CDR3 extends over 12 amino acids. Germline lookup yields CDR1 KGHDR and CDR2 SFDVKD. With 10 bases clipped from V and 7 bases from J, the junction kept 4 bases outside the gene matches.

The CDR3 region is CATSSDRGVSQYF. The CDR3 region has the DNA TGTGCCACCAGCAGTGATCGTGGAGTATCGCAGTATTTT. J is TRBJ2-3 and V is TRBV15; no definite D call. V dropped 3 bases and J dropped 10 bases, with 14 bases sitting between them. Germline-derived CDR1 and CDR2 are LNHNV and YYDKDF (reference sequence). This CDR3 has 13 amino acids. The full variable domain, in which reference TRBV15 and TRBJ2-3 provide the parts outside the CDR3, is DAMVIQNPRYQVTQFGKPVTLSCSQTLNHNVMYWYQQKSSQAPKLLFHYYDKDFNNEADTPDNFQSRRPNTSFCFLDIRSPGLGDTAMYLCATSSDRGVSQYFGPGTRLTVL.

Here the CDR3 DNA reads TGTGCCAGCAGCCCTACAGGGATTCCCTACGAGCAGTACTTC. It yields the protein CASSPTGIPYEQYF. The rearrangement joins TRBV7-8 to TRBJ2-7; tentatively, D is TRBD1 (6 bases). Deletions cut 5 bases from V and 2 bases from J, with 13 bases between. The germline V gene encodes CDR1 SGHVS and CDR2 FQNEAQ. This CDR3 region has 14 residues. Combining the CDR3 with reference TRBV7-8 and TRBJ2-7 gives the whole variable domain GAGVSQSPRYKVAKRGQDVALRCDPISGHVSLFWYQQALGQGPEFLTYFQNEAQLDKSGLPSDRFFAERPEGSVSTLKIQRTQQEDSAVYLCASSPTGIPYEQYFGPGTRLTVT.

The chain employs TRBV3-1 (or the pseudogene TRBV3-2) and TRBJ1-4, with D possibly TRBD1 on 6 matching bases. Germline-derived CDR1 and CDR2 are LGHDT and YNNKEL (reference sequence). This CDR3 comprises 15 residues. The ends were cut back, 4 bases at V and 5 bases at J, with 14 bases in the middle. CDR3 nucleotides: TGTGCCAGCAGCCCCCTAGGGGGGGGGAATGAAAAACTGTTTTTT. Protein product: CASSPLGGGNEKLFF.

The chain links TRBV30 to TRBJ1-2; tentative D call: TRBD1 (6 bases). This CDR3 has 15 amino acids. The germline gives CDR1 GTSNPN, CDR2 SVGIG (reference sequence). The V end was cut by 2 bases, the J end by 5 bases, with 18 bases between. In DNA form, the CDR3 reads TGTGCCTGGAGTTCGGACAGAAACGGTCTGTATGGCTACACCTTC. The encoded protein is CAWSSDRNGLYGYTF. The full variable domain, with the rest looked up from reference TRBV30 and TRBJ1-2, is SQTIHQWPATLVQPVGSPLSLECTVEGTSNPNLYWYRQAAGRGLQLLFYSVGIGQISSEVPQNLSASRPQDRQFILSSKKLLLSDSGFYLCAWSSDRNGLYGYTFGSGTRLTVV.

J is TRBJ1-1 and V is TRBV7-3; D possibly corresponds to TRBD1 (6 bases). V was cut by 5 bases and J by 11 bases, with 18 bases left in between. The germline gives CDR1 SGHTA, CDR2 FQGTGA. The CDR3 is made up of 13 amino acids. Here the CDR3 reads CASSPGTGTQAFF. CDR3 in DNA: TGTGCCAGCAGCCCCGGAACGGGGACACAGGCTTTCTTT.

The CDR3 nucleotides are TGCGCCAGCAGCCAAATACGGGCAGGGGGCCAAGATACGCAGTATTTT. This codes for CASSQIRAGGQDTQYF. This chain joins TRBV4-3 and TRBJ2-3; 8 bases match TRBD1. The germline V gene has CDR1 LGHNA and CDR2 YSLEER. V lost 2 bases and J lost 5; bases outside the gene matches: 9. The CDR3 runs 16 residues.

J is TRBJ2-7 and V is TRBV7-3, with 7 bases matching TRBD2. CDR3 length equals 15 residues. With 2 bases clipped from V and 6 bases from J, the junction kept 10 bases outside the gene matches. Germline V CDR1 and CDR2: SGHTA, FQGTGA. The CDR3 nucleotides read TGTGCCAGCAGCTTATCTGGGACTACGGGGCGCGAGCAGTACTTC. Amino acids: CASSLSGTTGREQYF.

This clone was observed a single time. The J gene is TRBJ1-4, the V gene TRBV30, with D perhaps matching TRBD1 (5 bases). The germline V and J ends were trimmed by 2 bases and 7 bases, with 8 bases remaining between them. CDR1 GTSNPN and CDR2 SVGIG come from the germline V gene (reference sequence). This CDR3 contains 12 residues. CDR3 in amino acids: CAWSSGAEKLFF. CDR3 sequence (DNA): TGTGCCTGGAGTAGTGGGGCTGAAAAACTGTTTTTT.

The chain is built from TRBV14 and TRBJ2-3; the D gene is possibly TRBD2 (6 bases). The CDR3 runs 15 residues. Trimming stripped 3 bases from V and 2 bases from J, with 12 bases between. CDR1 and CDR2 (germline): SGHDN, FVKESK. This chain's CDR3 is CASSQGSGLTDTQYF. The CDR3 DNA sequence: TGTGCCAGCAGCCAGGGTAGCGGCCTCACAGATACGCAGTATTTT.